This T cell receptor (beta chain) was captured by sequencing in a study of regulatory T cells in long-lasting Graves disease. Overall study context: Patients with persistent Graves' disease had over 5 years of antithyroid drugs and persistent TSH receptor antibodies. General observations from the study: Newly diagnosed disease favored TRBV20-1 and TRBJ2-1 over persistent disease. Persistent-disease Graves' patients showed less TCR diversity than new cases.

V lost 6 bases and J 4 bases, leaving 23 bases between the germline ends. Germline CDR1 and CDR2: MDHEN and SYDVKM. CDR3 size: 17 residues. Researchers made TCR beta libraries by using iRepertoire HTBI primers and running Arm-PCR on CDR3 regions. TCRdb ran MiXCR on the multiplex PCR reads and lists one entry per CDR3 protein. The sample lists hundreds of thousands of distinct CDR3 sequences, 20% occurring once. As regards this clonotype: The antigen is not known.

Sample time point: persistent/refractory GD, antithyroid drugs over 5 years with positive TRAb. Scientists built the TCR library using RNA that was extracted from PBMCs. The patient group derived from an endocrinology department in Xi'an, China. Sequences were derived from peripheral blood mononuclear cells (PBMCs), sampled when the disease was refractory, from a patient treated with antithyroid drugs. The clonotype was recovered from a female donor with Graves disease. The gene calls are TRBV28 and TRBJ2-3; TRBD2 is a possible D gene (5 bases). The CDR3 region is CASSPSDFSMAADTQYF. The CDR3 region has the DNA TGTGCCAGCAGCCCCTCGGACTTCTCCATGGCCGCAGATACGCAGTATTTT.